A selection of T cell receptor beta chains follows, all from one sample in a study of response to subunit inactivated influenza vaccine. MiXCR was run by TCRdb on the RT-PCR reads, yielding one entry per CDR3 protein. The sample has about 700,000 distinct CDR3 sequences, around 15% seen once; the top ten hold roughly 7.2%. Sequencing used PBMCs from blood, obtained 14 to 15 days before vaccination. The receptors come from a man over 45 who received an inactivated influenza vaccine. Each CDR3 is given with its conserved first and last residue. Each record gives: D gene, J gene, V gene, clone size, CDR3 protein, CDR3 DNA. D genes are given only for firm matches. Size is stated for part of the rows, as once, few or many counts, or as a class when the clone is expanded.

TRBD1,TRBJ1-2,TRBV3-1,many,CASSHPTGENDYGYTF,TGTGCCAGCAGCCATCCAACAGGGGAGAATGACTATGGCTACACCTTC
NA,TRBJ1-1,TRBV7-2,NA,CASSLRTLNTEAFF,TGTGCCAGCAGCTTGAGGACATTGAACACTGAAGCTTTCTTT
TRBD1,TRBJ2-5,TRBV23-1,NA,CASSQRQGKETQYF,TGCGCCAGCAGTCAGAGACAGGGGAAAGAGACCCAGTACTTC
TRBD1,TRBJ2-5,TRBV2,few,CASSPQGTGGKETQYF,TGTGCCAGCAGCCCTCAAGGGACAGGGGGGAAAGAGACCCAGTACTTC
NA,TRBJ2-2,TRBV28,NA,CASSPRGKTGELFF,TGTGCCAGCAGTCCTCGGGGTAAAACCGGGGAGCTGTTTTTT
NA,TRBJ2-7,TRBV28,many,CASSFRGRYEQYF,TGTGCCAGCAGTTTTAGAGGCCGATACGAGCAGTACTTC
NA,TRBJ1-5,TRBV12-3/TRBV12-4,few,CASSPQSLGQPQHF,TGTGCCAGCAGCCCTCAGTCCTTGGGGCAGCCCCAGCATTTT
NA,TRBJ1-1,TRBV12-3/TRBV12-4,NA,CASSFTDNTEAFF,TGTGCCAGCAGTTTCACAGATAACACTGAAGCTTTCTTT
TRBD1,TRBJ1-5,TRBV20-1,few,CSARKGARGNQPQHF,TGCAGTGCTAGAAAGGGGGCGAGGGGCAATCAGCCCCAGCATTTT
TRBD1,TRBJ1-6,TRBV12-3/TRBV12-4,many,CASRPGGSPLHF,TGTGCCAGCAGACCAGGGGGCTCACCCCTCCACTTT
TRBD2,TRBJ2-5,TRBV7-2,few,CASSRLLAGGRETQYF,TGTGCCAGCAGCCGATTACTAGCGGGGGGGCGGGAGACCCAGTACTTC
TRBD1,TRBJ1-1,TRBV5-1,many,CASSTKGATEAFF,TGCGCCAGCAGCACGAAGGGGGCCACTGAAGCTTTCTTT
NA,TRBJ1-1,TRBV12-3/TRBV12-4,NA,CASSQGTMNTEAFF,TGTGCCAGCAGTCAGGGGACGATGAACACTGAAGCTTTCTTT
NA,TRBJ2-4,TRBV2,NA,CASRSDSRGAKNIQYF,TGTGCCAGCAGATCCGACAGCAGGGGAGCCAAAAACATTCAGTACTTC
NA,TRBJ2-7,TRBV5-5,NA,CASILFHGAYEQYF,TGTGCCAGCATCTTGTTTCACGGGGCCTACGAGCAGTACTTC
NA,TRBJ1-2,TRBV5-1,NA,CASSPRTDGYGYTF,TGCGCCAGCAGCCCGCGCACTGACGGCTATGGCTACACCTTC
NA,TRBJ1-2,TRBV3-1,few,CASSQQGGIGYTF,TGTGCCAGCAGCCAACAGGGCGGGATTGGCTACACCTTC
TRBD2,TRBJ2-5,TRBV7-2,many,CASSFSGGQTQYF,TGTGCCAGCAGCTTTTCGGGGGGACAGACCCAGTACTTC
NA,TRBJ1-2,TRBV7-9,NA,CASSRTGRRVGGYTF,TGTGCCAGCAGCCGTACGGGTCGGAGGGTAGGTGGCTACACCTTC
NA,TRBJ2-7,TRBV7-6,few,CASSPSLARTYEQYF,TGTGCCAGCAGCCCGTCCCTGGCTAGAACCTACGAGCAGTACTTC
NA,TRBJ2-5,TRBV5-1,NA,CASSSTGDTSGTQYF,TGCGCCAGCAGCTCCACAGGTGACACGTCCGGGACCCAGTACTTC
NA,TRBJ2-3,TRBV12-3/TRBV12-4,few,CASSLVSGLADTQYF,TGTGCCAGCAGTTTAGTATCGGGACTCGCAGATACGCAGTATTTT
TRBD2,TRBJ2-5,TRBV3-1,few,CASSLTSGIAF,TGTGCCAGCAGCCTGACTAGCGGGATCGCCTTC
NA,TRBJ2-2,TRBV18,NA,CASSAYRDPTTGELFF,TGTGCCAGCTCAGCCTACAGGGACCCGACCACCGGGGAGCTGTTTTTT
TRBD2,TRBJ2-3,TRBV11-2,NA,CASSVAGVTQDTQYF,TGTGCCAGCAGCGTAGCGGGAGTTACCCAAGATACGCAGTATTTT
NA,TRBJ2-6,TRBV6-1,NA,CASSEFGGLISGANVLTF,TGTGCCAGCAGTGAATTCGGGGGGCTCATTTCTGGGGCCAACGTCCTGACTTTC
NA,TRBJ1-1,TRBV7-9,NA,CASSFWGVNTEAFF,TGTGCCAGCAGCTTTTGGGGTGTGAACACTGAAGCTTTCTTT
TRBD2,TRBJ2-7,TRBV30,NA,CAWSVQRGFSGRAFSRQYF,TGTGCCTGGAGTGTACAGCGAGGGTTTAGCGGGAGGGCCTTTTCTAGGCAGTACTTC
NA,TRBJ1-1,TRBV12-3/TRBV12-4,NA,CASSLLANTEALF,TGTGCCAGCAGTTTATTAGCGAACACTGAAGCTCTCTTT
NA,TRBJ2-1,TRBV12-3/TRBV12-4,NA,CASSLTKRGVSEQFF,TGTGCCAGCAGTTTAACTAAAAGAGGGGTCAGTGAGCAGTTCTTC
TRBD2,TRBJ2-1,TRBV29-1,NA,CSLAGGDYNEQFF,TGCAGCCTAGCGGGAGGGGACTACAATGAGCAGTTCTTC
NA,TRBJ2-3,TRBV12-3/TRBV12-4,NA,CASSSDRWDTQYF,TGTGCCAGCAGTTCGGACCGGTGGGATACGCAGTATTTT
NA,TRBJ2-2,TRBV9,NA,CASSVEGNTGELFF,TGTGCCAGCAGCGTAGAGGGAAACACCGGGGAGCTGTTTTTT
NA,TRBJ2-5,TRBV7-9,few,CASSLLIQGRETQYF,TGTGCCAGCAGCCTGCTAATACAGGGTAGAGAGACCCAGTACTTC
TRBD2,TRBJ2-2,TRBV3-1,NA,CASSQEHRPGGTSGRGRNTGELFF,TGTGCCAGCAGCCAAGAACATCGCCCGGGCGGGACTAGCGGGAGGGGTCGGAACACCGGGGAGCTGTTTTTT
NA,TRBJ2-1,TRBV20-1,NA,CSASGRGYEQFF,TGCAGTGCTAGCGGGAGAGGATATGAGCAGTTCTTC
TRBD1,TRBJ2-2,TRBV2,few,CASSASTGGYTGELFF,TGTGCCAGCAGCGCCTCAACAGGGGGCTACACCGGGGAGCTGTTTTTT
TRBD1,TRBJ1-1,TRBV4-2,NA,CASSLTTGVGYTEAFF,TGTGCCAGCAGCCTAACTACAGGGGTAGGTTACACTGAAGCTTTCTTT
TRBD2,TRBJ2-3,TRBV7-8,NA,CASSPEGLAEDTQYF,TGTGCCAGCAGCCCCGAGGGACTAGCCGAAGATACGCAGTATTTT
NA,TRBJ2-2,TRBV6-5,NA,CASSYGAGSYTGELFF,TGTGCCAGCAGTTACGGGGCAGGGAGTTACACCGGGGAGCTGTTTTTT
TRBD1,TRBJ2-7,TRBV10-3,few,CAIREEMTGAHEQYF,TGTGCCATCAGGGAGGAAATGACAGGGGCCCACGAGCAGTACTTC
NA,TRBJ2-7,TRBV7-9,NA,CASSSQNYEQYF,TGTGCCAGCAGCTCCCAGAACTACGAGCAGTACTTC
TRBD2,TRBJ2-7,TRBV7-9,few,CASSLNSGRSTEQYF,TGTGCCAGCAGCCTAAATAGCGGGAGGTCTACGGAGCAGTACTTC
NA,TRBJ2-5,TRBV4-2,many,CASSQEAGQQQETQYF,TGTGCCAGCAGCCAAGAGGCCGGACAGCAACAAGAGACCCAGTACTTC
NA,TRBJ1-3,TRBV29-1,NA,CSVNTGSGNTIYF,TGCAGCGTAAATACAGGGTCTGGAAACACCATATATTTT
NA,TRBJ1-4,TRBV7-6,few,CASSPTVNEKLFF,TGTGCCAGCAGCCCGACAGTTAATGAAAAACTGTTTTTT
NA,TRBJ1-1,TRBV7-9,NA,CASSPPQGYRNTEAFF,TGTGCCAGCAGCCCCCCACAGGGATATAGGAACACTGAAGCTTTCTTT
TRBD1,TRBJ2-5,TRBV20-1,few,CSATGQGILQETQYF,TGCAGTGCAACCGGACAGGGGATTTTACAAGAGACCCAGTACTTC
NA,TRBJ2-2,TRBV12-3/TRBV12-4,many,CASRDLWGWTGELFF,TGTGCCAGCAGGGATCTATGGGGATGGACCGGGGAGCTGTTTTTT
TRBD1,TRBJ2-1,TRBV5-1,many,CASSPRGYHEQFF,TGCGCCAGCAGCCCCAGGGGGTACCATGAGCAGTTCTTC
NA,TRBJ2-1,TRBV3-1,few,CASSPNLGAGEQFF,TGTGCCAGCAGCCCCAACCTGGGGGCTGGTGAGCAGTTCTTC
TRBD2,TRBJ2-5,TRBV3-1,few,CASSPTSGVETQYF,TGTGCCAGCAGCCCGACTAGCGGGGTGGAGACCCAGTACTTC
TRBD1,TRBJ2-3,TRBV24-1,NA,CATSDPIRDRGRSDTQYF,TGTGCCACCAGTGATCCCATCCGGGACAGGGGGCGATCAGATACGCAGTATTTT
NA,TRBJ2-2,TRBV6-2/TRBV6-3,many,CASSTRDGSRTGELFF,TGTGCCAGCAGTACCAGGGATGGGTCACGCACCGGGGAGCTGTTTTTT